This entry concerns a single T cell receptor (beta chain). Antigen unknown. The sample belongs to a study of long-term antiretroviral therapy in people with HIV. With survey level as its setting, the immunoSEQ assay was v3.0. Sequencing efforts were directed toward about 35,000-50,000 T-cell genomes per sample. Using immunoSEQ multiplex PCR, the repertoire was profiled, and TCRdb retains in-frame clones only, with some absent. The sample includes about 30,000 clones, roughly 81% of them seen just once. Trimming shortened V by 4 bases and J by 3 bases, and 10 bases separated the two germline ends. Germline assignment: CDR1 SGHKS and CDR2 YYEKEE (reference sequence). The CDR3 runs 14 residues. Findings of the study overall: Samples were collected from about 2003 to 2018 under possibly less effective ART regimens.

All participants with HIV were treated in the United States. This specimen consisted of unsorted PBMCs, obtained roughly 2.9 years before starting antiretroviral therapy. The chain combines TRBV5-5 with TRBJ2-2; weak D call: TRBD1 (6 bases). The sequence was collected from a woman in her 30s with HIV. DNA of the CDR3: TGTGCCAGCAGCAGGGGGAGAGACACCGGGGAGCTGTTTTTT. Protein product: CASSRGRDTGELFF.